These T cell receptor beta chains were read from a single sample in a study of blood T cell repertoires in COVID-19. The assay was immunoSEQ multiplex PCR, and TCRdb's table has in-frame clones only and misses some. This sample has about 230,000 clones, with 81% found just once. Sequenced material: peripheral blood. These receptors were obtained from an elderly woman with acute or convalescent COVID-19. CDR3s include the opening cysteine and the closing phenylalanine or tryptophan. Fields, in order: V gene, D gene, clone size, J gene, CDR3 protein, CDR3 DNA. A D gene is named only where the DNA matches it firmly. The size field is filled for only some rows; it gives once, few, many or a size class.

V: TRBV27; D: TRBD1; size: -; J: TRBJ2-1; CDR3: CASRGTVRGNEQFF; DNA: TGTGCCAGCAGAGGGACAGTTAGGGGGAATGAGCAGTTCTTC
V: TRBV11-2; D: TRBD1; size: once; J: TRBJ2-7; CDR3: CASSLDGQGIYEQYF; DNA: TGTGCCAGCAGCTTAGATGGACAGGGGATCTACGAGCAGTACTTC
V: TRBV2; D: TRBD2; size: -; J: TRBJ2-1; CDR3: CASNGGSSYNEQFF; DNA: TGTGCCAGCAACGGGGGGAGCTCCTACAATGAGCAGTTCTTC
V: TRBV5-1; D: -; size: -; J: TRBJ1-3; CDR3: CASGETGTSGNTIYF; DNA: TGCGCCAGCGGAGAAACAGGGACCTCTGGAAACACCATATATTTT
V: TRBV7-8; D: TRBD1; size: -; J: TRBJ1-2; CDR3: CASSGTGQGMSYTF; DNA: TGTGCCAGCAGCGGTACGGGACAGGGTATGAGCTACACCTTC
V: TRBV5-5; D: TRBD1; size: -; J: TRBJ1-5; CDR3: CASSWGQGTSNQPQHF; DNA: TGTGCCAGCAGCTGGGGACAGGGGACGAGCAATCAGCCCCAGCATTTT
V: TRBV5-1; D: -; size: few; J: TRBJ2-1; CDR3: CASSKAGSYNEQFF; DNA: TGCGCCAGCAGCAAGGCAGGCTCCTACAATGAGCAGTTCTTC
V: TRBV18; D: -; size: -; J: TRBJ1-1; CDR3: CASSPGGTGTEAFF; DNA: TGTGCCAGCTCACCAGGGGGGACGGGAACTGAAGCTTTCTTT
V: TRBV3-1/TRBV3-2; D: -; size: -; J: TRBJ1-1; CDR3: CASSPRWSQNTEAFF; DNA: TGTGCCAGCAGCCCCAGATGGTCACAGAACACTGAAGCTTTCTTT
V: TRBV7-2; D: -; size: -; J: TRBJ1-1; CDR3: CASSLRQRLNTEAFF; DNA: TGTGCCAGCAGCTTAAGACAGAGACTGAACACTGAAGCTTTCTTT
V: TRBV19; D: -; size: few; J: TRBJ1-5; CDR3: CASSFPNQPQHF; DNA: TGTGCCAGTAGTTTCCCGAATCAGCCCCAGCATTTT
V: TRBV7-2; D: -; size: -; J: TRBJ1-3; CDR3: CASRAGQHSGNTIYF; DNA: TGTGCCAGCAGAGCCGGACAGCACTCTGGAAACACCATATATTTT
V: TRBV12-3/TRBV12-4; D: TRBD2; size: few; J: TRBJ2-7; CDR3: CASSRTSGNEQYF; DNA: TGTGCCAGCAGTCGGACTAGCGGGAACGAGCAGTACTTC
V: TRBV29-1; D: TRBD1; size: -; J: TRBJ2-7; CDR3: CSVAGTGNPYEQYF; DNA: TGCAGCGTGGCCGGGACAGGGAATCCCTACGAGCAGTACTTC
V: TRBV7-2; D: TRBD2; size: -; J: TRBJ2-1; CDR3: CASSPSGTSVHNEQFF; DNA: TGTGCCAGCAGCCCTTCCGGGACTAGCGTCCACAATGAGCAGTTCTTC
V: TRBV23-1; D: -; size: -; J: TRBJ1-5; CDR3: CASSPHRNSNQPQHF; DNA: TGCGCCAGCAGTCCGCACAGGAATAGCAATCAGCCCCAGCATTTT
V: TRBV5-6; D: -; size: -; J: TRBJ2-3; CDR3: CASSLGGVGTDTQYF; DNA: TGTGCCAGCAGCTTGGGGGGGGTCGGCACAGATACGCAGTATTTT
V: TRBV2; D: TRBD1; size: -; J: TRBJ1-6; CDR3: CASRDRSERSPLHF; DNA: TGTGCCAGCAGGGACAGGTCCGAGCGTTCACCCCTCCACTTT
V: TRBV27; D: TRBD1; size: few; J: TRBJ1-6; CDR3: CASSPLGGSSYNSPLHF; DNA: TGTGCCAGCAGTCCCTTAGGGGGCAGCTCCTATAATTCACCCCTCCACTTT
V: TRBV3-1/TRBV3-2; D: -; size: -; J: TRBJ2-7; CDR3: CASSQEASRTYEQYF; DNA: TGTGCCAGCAGCCAAGAGGCTAGCCGGACCTACGAGCAGTACTTC
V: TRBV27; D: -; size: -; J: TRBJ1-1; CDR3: CASKQNSAGYAFF; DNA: TGTGCCAGCAAGCAGAACAGTGCGGGCTACGCTTTCTTT
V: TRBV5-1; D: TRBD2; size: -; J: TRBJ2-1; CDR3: CASSLGLAAQSGEQFF; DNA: TGCGCCAGCAGCTTGGGACTAGCGGCTCAGTCGGGAGAGCAGTTCTTC
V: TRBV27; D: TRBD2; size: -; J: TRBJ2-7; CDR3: CASSTSGLSYEQYF; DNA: TGTGCCAGCAGTACTAGCGGGCTATCCTACGAGCAGTACTTC
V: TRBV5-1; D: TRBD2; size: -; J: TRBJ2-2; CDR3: CASSIAGADTGELFF; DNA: TGCGCCAGCAGCATAGCGGGAGCCGACACCGGGGAGCTGTTTTTT
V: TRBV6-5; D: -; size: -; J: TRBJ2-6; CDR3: CASSYEGAGANVLTF; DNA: TGTGCCAGCAGTTACGAGGGAGCTGGGGCCAACGTCCTGACTTTC
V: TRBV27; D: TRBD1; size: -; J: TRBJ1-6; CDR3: CASSPRQGAGSPLHF; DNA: TGTGCCAGCAGTCCAAGACAGGGGGCTGGCTCACCCCTCCACTTT
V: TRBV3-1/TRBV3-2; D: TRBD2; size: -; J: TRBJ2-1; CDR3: CASSQVGLAGNEQFF; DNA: TGTGCCAGCAGCCAAGTGGGACTAGCGGGGAATGAGCAGTTCTTC
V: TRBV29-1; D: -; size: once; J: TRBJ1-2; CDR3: CSVGAGINYGYTF; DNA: TGCAGCGTTGGGGCAGGGATAAACTATGGCTACACCTTC
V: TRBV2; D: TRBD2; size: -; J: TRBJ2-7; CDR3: CASSRTSGVLEQYF; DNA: TGTGCCAGCAGTCGGACTAGCGGGGTTCTGGAGCAGTACTTC
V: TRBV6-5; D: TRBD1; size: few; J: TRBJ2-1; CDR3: CASWDRVSNEQFF; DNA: TGTGCCAGTTGGGACAGAGTAAGCAATGAGCAGTTCTTC
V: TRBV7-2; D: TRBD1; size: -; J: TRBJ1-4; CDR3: CASSLAGTGNEKLFF; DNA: TGTGCCAGCAGCTTAGCCGGGACAGGAAATGAAAAACTGTTTTTT
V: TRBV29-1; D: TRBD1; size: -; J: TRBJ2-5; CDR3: CSVEGQGVRETQYF; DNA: TGCAGCGTTGAGGGACAGGGCGTCCGGGAGACCCAGTACTTC
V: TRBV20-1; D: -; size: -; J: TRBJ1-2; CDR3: CSASTQRAYGYTF; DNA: TGCAGTGCTAGTACACAGCGGGCCTATGGCTACACCTTC
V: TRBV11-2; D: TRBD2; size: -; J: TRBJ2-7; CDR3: CASSSQTSLLLPYEQYF; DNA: TGTGCCAGCAGCTCGCAGACTAGCCTATTACTCCCCTACGAGCAGTACTTC
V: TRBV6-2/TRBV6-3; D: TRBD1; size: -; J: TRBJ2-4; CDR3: CASSSTGQKTSDQYF; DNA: TGTGCCAGCAGTTCCACGGGACAGAAGACCTCAGACCAGTACTTC
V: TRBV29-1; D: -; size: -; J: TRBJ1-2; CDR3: CSGRTWQGTFYGYTF; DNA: TGCAGCGGACGGACCTGGCAGGGAACTTTCTATGGCTACACCTTC
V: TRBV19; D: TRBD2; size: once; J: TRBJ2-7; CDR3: CASGRTSGTYEQYF; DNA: TGTGCCAGTGGCAGGACTAGCGGGACCTACGAGCAGTACTTC
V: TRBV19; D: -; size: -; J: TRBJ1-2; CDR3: CASSIDRTENYGYTF; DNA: TGTGCCAGTAGTATAGATAGGACAGAAAACTATGGCTACACCTTC
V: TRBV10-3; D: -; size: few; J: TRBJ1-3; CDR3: CAISESGANVGNTIYF; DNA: TGTGCCATCAGTGAGTCGGGGGCTAACGTGGGAAACACCATATATTTT
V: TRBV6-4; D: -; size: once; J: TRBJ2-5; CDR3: CASSDSGRAQETQYF; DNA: TGTGCCAGCAGTGACTCGGGCAGGGCTCAAGAGACCCAGTACTTC
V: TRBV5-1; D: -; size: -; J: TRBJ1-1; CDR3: CASSFMANTEAFF; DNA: TGCGCCAGCAGCTTCATGGCGAACACTGAAGCTTTCTTT
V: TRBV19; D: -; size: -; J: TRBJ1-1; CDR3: CATNFRGQSAFF; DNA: TGTGCCACCAACTTTAGAGGCCAGTCAGCTTTCTTT
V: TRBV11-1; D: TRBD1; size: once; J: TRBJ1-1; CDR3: CASSLETGVKAFF; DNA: TGTGCCAGCAGCCTAGAAACAGGGGTGAAGGCTTTCTTT
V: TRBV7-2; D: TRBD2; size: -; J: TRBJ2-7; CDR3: CASSPRLAGTYEQYF; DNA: TGTGCCAGCAGCCCGCGACTAGCGGGAACCTACGAGCAGTACTTC
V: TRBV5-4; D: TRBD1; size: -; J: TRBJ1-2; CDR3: CASSLRQGESYGYTF; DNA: TGTGCCAGCAGTCTCCGACAGGGCGAGAGCTATGGCTACACCTTC
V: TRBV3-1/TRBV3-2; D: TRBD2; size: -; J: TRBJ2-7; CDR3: CASTPASGATYEQYF; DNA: TGTGCCAGCACTCCCGCTAGCGGGGCCACCTACGAGCAGTACTTC
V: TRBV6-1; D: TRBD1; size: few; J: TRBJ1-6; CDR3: CASSERGTENSPLHF; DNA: TGTGCCAGCAGTGAAAGGGGGACAGAGAATTCACCCCTCCACTTT
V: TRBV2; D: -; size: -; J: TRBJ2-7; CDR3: CASTPRFGGLNEQYF; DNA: TGTGCCAGCACTCCCCGTTTCGGGGGGCTAAACGAGCAGTACTTC
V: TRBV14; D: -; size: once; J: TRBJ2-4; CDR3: CASSHGDFAKNIQYF; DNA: TGTGCCAGCAGCCACGGGGACTTCGCCAAAAACATTCAGTACTTC
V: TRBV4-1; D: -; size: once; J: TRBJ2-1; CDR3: CASSLNPKHNEQFF; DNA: TGCGCCAGCAGCCTGAACCCGAAACATAATGAGCAGTTCTTC
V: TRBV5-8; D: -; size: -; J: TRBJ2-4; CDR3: CASSLEYGEQAKNIQYF; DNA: TGTGCCAGCAGCTTGGAGTACGGAGAGCAAGCCAAAAACATTCAGTACTTC
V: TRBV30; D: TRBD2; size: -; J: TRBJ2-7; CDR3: CAWSVGGSYEQYF; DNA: TGTGCCTGGAGTGTCGGCGGGAGTTACGAGCAGTACTTC
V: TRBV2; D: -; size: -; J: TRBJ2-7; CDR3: CASTRVRDEQYF; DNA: TGTGCCAGCACCCGAGTCCGGGACGAGCAGTACTTC
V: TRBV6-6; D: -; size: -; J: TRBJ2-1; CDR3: CASARGDEQFF; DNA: TGTGCCAGCGCTAGGGGTGATGAGCAGTTCTTC
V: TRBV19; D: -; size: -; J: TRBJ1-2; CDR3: CASSSDSTYGYTF; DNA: TGTGCCAGTAGTTCGGACAGCACGTATGGCTACACCTTC
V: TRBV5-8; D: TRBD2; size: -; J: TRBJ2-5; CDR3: CASTLGLAAIQETQYF; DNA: TGTGCCAGCACCCTAGGACTAGCGGCTATACAAGAGACCCAGTACTTC
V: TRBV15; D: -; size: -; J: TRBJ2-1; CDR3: CATSRDGGDNEQFF; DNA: TGTGCCACCAGCAGGGACGGAGGAGACAATGAGCAGTTCTTC
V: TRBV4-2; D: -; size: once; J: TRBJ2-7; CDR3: CASSQGTGRYEQYF; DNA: TGTGCCAGCAGCCAGGGTACAGGGAGATACGAGCAGTACTTC
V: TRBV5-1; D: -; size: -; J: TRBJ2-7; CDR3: CASKSGGGEVGEQYF; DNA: TGCGCCAGCAAATCCGGCGGAGGGGAAGTGGGTGAGCAGTACTTC